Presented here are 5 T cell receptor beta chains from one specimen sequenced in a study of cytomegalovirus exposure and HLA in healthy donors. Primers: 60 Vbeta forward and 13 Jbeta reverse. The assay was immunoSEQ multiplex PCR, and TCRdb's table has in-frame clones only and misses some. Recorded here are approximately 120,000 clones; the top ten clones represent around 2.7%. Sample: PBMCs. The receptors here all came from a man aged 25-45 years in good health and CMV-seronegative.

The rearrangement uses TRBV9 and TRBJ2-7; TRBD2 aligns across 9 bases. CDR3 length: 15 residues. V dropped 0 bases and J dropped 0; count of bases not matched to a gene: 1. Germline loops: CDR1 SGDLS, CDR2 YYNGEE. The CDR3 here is CASSVAAGGSYEQYF. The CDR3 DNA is TGTGCCAGCAGCGTAGCAGCGGGAGGCTCCTACGAGCAGTACTTC.

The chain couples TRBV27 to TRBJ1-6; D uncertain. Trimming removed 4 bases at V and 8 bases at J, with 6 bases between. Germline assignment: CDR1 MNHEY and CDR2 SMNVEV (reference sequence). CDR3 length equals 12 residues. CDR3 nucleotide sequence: TGTGCCAGCAGTTCCGGTTATTCACCCCTCCACTTT. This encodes CASSSGYSPLHF.

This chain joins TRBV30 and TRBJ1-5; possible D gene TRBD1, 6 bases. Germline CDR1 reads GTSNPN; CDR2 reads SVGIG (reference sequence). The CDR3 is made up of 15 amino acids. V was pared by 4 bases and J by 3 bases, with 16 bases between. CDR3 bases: TGTGCCTGGACGTCCGAAAGGGGGAACAATCAGCCCCAGCATTTT. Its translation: CAWTSERGNNQPQHF.

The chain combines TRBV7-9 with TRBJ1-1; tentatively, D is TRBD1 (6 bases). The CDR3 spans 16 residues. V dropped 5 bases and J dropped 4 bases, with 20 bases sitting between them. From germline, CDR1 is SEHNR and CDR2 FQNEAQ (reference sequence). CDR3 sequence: CASSQRRGGVGTEAFF. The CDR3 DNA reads TGTGCCAGCAGCCAACGTAGGGGGGGAGTGGGCACTGAAGCTTTCTTT.

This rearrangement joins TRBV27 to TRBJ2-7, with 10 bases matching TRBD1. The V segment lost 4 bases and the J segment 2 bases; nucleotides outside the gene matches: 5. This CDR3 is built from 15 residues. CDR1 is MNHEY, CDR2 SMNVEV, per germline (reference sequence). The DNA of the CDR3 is TGTGCCAGCAGTTCCTTGGGACAGGGGCCCTACGAGCAGTACTTC. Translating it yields CASSSLGQGPYEQYF.